A selection of T cell receptor beta chains follows, all from one sample in a study of PD-1 blockade in classical Hodgkin lymphoma. TCRdb's copy holds only in-frame clones and misses some; the assay was immunoSEQ multiplex PCR. The sample has around 91,000 clones, roughly 89% seen once. Sequencing used peripheral blood mononuclear cells (PBMCs), obtained at baseline. These receptors originate from a human donor with classical Hodgkin lymphoma. Each CDR3 is given without its conserved first and last residue.

V,CDR3
TRBV6-5,ASSYVAGKSYEQY
TRBV27,ASSLGLAGVADTQY
TRBV7-6,ASSLAGGTNEKLF
TRBV7-9,ASSNGQVDTEAF
TRBV14,ASSNTEAF
TRBV7-9,ASSPPSAGGGNEQF
TRBV4-1,ASSPNREFDYGYT
TRBV10-1,ASSTTNQPQH
TRBV28,AASSGAGVSSYNEQF
TRBV28,ASSKALSGNTIY
TRBV6-5,ASSYSRDRNYGYT
TRBV4-3,ASSPLGQRGRTTDTQY
TRBV19,ASMGWGTGNTEAF
TRBV12-5,ASGSSSGRAGGELF
TRBV29-1,SVLVAGLYNEQF
TRBV6-5,ASSRRTVHNEQF
TRBV5-4,ASSWTSESYNEQF
TRBV7-2,ASSFLTSGGNTEAF
TRBV9,ASSSKGAGGSYT
TRBV29-1,SVLDTGKRETEAF
TRBV11-2,ASSPGTLWEQY
TRBV6-5,ASSYAGFEAF
TRBV11-1,ASSLYSSGRVNTGELF
TRBV19,ASSLDRRYEQY
TRBV7-2,ATGQVGGELF
TRBV5-1,ASSLDRGNTEAF
TRBV27,ASSLRDRGQGAFTVGHEQY
TRBV11-2,ASSSMVREQETQY
TRBV29-1,SVANGGNQPQH
TRBV18,ASSNRINEKLF
TRBV7-9,ASSLGYDSNQPQH
TRBV7-9,ASSLAGLLDEQF
TRBV19,ASSTGQGHEQY
TRBV7-9,ASSLDRGGTDTQY
TRBV2,ASSDLRRGQPDTDTQY
TRBV11-2,ASSHRPPAGGPSGELF
TRBV21-1,ASSKVKEAF
TRBV7-6,ASSPSQGARTEAF
TRBV4-2,ASSLETYYTEAF
TRBV27,ASSFRAESYEQY
TRBV4-1,ASSPTGTSGTGGRYNEQF
TRBV11-2,ASSPAGYPPLGF
TRBV6-5,ASSYGGGKFDYGYT
TRBV5-6,ASSLQGDRANGYT
TRBV4-1,ASSQEDRGIYGYT
TRBV19,ASSIGPYQPQH
TRBV7-9,ASSFRQGLNTEAF
TRBV5-6,ASSPGTSGPLAKNIQY
TRBV5-6,ASSFWGSGTEAF
TRBV4-3,ASSQDLRYQGVYGYT
TRBV19,ASRGSLEGYT
TRBV6-5,ASSYGLYYEQY
TRBV7-9,ASSLGAGGPYEQY
TRBV2,ASSVSNPTEAF
TRBV19,ASSQLTDTQY
TRBV28,ASTSQVGYGYT
TRBV4-1,ASSLSAGGNEKLF
TRBV9,ASSVRTQETQY
TRBV4-1,ASSQDDFVAKNIQY